This T cell receptor (beta chain) was profiled in a study of T cells after yellow fever vaccination. This clonotype was detected ten times or more. What it binds is not known. TCRdb processed the 5' RACE reads anew with MiXCR; each CDR3 protein has one entry. Of around 250,000 distinct CDR3 sequences detected, 6.9% appear once; the ten largest clones hold about 0.85%. Study outcomes and limitations: Repertoires obtained by FACS sorting could include abundant clonotypes that entered as contaminants from the bulk population.

V lost 2 bases and J lost 4; bases outside the gene matches: 6. From germline, CDR1 is SGHRS and CDR2 YFSETQ. The CDR3 contains 15 residues. The J gene is TRBJ2-3, the V gene TRBV5-1; 8 positions match TRBD1. The sequence derives from a man aged 30 to 45 who received the YFV17D yellow fever vaccine. This material consisted of CD4+ T cells sorted from PBMCs, taken 15 days after the yellow fever booster vaccination. The CDR3: CASSFQGARSDTQYF. For the CDR3, the DNA is TGCGCCAGCAGCTTCCAGGGGGCGCGTTCAGATACGCAGTATTTT.